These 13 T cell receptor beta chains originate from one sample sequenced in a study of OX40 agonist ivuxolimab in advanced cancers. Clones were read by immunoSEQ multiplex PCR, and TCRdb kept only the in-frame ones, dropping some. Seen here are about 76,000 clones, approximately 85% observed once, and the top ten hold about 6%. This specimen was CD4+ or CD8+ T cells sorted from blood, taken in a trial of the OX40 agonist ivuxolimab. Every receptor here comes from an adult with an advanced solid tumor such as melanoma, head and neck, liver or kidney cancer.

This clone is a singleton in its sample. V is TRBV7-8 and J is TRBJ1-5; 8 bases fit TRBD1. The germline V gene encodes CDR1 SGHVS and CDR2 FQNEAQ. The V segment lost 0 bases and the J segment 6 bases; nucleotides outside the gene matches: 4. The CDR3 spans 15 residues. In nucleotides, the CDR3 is TGTGCCAGCAGCTTAGCATCCAGGGGGCCTCAGCCCCAGCATTTT. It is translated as CASSLASRGPQPQHF.

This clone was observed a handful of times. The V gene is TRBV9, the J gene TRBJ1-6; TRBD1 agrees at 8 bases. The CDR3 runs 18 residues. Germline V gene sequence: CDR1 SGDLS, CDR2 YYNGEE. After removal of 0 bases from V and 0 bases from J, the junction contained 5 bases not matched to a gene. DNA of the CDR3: TGTGCCAGCAGCGTAGGGGCAGGGGGCTACTCCTATAATTCACCCCTCCACTTT. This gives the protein CASSVGAGGYSYNSPLHF.

The DNA of the CDR3 is TGTGCCAGCAGCTACTTAGCGGGAGGGTCTGGGACAGATACGCAGTATTTT. Amino acid sequence: CASSYLAGGSGTDTQYF. V usage is TRBV7-8 and J usage is TRBJ2-3; 11 bases fit TRBD2. Germline CDR1 SGHVS, CDR2 FQNEAQ. The CDR3 is 17 residues long. The ends lost 4 bases at V and 3 bases at J; junction bases unmatched: 9.

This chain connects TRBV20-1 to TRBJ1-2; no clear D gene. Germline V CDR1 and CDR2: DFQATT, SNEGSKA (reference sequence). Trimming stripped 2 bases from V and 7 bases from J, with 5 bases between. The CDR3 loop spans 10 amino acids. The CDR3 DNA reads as TGCAGTGCTAGATTAGCTGGCTACACCTTC. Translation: CSARLAGYTF.

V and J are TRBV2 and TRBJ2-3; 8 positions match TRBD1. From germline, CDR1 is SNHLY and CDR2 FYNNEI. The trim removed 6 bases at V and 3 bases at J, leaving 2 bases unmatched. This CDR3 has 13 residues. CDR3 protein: CASRGQETDTQYF. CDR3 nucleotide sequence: TGTGCCAGCAGGGGACAGGAAACAGATACGCAGTATTTT.

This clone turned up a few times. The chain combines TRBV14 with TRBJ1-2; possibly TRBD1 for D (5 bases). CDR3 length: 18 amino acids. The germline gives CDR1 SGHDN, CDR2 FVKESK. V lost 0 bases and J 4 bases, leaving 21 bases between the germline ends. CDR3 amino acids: CASSQDRGLQGGSYGYTF. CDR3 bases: TGTGCCAGCAGCCAAGATCGGGGCCTCCAAGGAGGATCCTATGGCTACACCTTC. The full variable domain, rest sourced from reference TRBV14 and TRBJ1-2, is EAGVTQFPSHSVIEKGQTVTLRCDPISGHDNLYWYRRVMGKEIKFLLHFVKESKQDESGMPNNRFLAERTGGTYSTLKVQPAELEDSGVYFCASSQDRGLQGGSYGYTFGSGTRLTVV.

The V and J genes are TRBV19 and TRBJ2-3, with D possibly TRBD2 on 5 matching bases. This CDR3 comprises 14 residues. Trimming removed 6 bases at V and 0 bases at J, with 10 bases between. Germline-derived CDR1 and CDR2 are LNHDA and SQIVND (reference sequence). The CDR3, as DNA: TGTGCCAGTAGCGCCGAGGGCAGCACAGATACGCAGTATTTT. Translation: CASSAEGSTDTQYF.

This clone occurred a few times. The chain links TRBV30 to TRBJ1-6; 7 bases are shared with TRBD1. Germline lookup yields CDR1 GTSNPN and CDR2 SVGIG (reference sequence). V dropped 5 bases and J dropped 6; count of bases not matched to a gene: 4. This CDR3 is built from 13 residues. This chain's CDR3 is CAWSQGVNSPLHF. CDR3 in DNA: TGTGCCTGGTCGCAGGGGGTTAATTCACCCCTCCACTTT.

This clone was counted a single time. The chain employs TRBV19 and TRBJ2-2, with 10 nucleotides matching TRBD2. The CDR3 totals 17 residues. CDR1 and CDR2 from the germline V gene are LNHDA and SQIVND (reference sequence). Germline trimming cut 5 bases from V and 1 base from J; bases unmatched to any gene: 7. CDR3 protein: CASSPRASGGNTGELFF. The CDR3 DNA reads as TGTGCCAGTAGTCCCCGGGCTAGCGGGGGGAACACCGGGGAGCTGTTTTTT.

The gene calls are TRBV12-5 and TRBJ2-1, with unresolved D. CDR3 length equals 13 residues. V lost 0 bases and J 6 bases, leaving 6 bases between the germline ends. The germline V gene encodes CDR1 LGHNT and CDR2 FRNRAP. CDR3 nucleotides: TGTGCTAGTGGTTTGGTGAGGATCAATGAGCAGTTCTTC. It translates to CASGLVRINEQFF. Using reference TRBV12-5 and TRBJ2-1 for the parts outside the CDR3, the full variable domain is DARVTQTPRHKVTEMGQEVTMRCQPILGHNTVFWYRQTMMQGLELLAYFRNRAPLDDSGMPKDRFSAEMPDATLATLKIQPSEPRDSAVYFCASGLVRINEQFFGPGTRLTVL.

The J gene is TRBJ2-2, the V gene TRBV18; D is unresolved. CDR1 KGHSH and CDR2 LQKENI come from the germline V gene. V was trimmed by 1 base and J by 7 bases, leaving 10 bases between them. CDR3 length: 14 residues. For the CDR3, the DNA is TGTGCCAGCTCACCACGAGAGGACGGCGGGGAGCTGTTTTTT. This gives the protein CASSPREDGGELFF.

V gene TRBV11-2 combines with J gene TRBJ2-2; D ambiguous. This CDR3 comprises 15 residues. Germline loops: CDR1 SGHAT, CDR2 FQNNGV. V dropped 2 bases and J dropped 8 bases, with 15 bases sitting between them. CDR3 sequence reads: CASSLSGALLGELFF. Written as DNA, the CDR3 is TGTGCCAGCAGCTTATCGGGCGCCCTCTTGGGGGAGCTGTTTTTT.

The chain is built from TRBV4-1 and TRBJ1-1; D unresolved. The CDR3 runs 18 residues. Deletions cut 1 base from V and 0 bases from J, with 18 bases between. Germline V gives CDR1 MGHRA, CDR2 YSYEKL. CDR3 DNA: TGCGCCAGCAGCCAAGGAATACTGGGCCGGAAGATGAACACTGAAGCTTTCTTT. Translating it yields CASSQGILGRKMNTEAFF.